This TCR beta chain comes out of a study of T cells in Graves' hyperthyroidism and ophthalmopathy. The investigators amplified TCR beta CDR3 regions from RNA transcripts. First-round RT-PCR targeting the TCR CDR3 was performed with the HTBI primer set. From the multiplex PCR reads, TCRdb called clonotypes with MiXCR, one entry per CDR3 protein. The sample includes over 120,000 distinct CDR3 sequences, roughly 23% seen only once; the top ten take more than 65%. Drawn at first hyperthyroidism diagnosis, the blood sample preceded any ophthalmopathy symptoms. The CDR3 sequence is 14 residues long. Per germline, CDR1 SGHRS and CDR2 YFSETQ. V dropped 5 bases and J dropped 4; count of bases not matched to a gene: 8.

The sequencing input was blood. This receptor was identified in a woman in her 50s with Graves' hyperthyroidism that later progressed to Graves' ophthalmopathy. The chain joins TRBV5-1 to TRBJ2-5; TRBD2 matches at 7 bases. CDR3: CASSPRTGGETQYF. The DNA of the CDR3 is TGCGCCAGCAGTCCGAGGACGGGGGGAGAGACCCAGTACTTC.